These 3 T cell receptor beta chains came from one sample sequenced in a study of blood T cell repertoires in COVID-19. Sequenced by immunoSEQ multiplex PCR; TCRdb stores in-frame clones only, minus some. The sample has approximately 140,000 clones; about 84% are singletons. The sample taken for sequencing was peripheral blood. These receptors originate from a woman older than 75 in a cohort sampled during active or convalescent COVID-19.

V gene TRBV6-1 combines with J gene TRBJ1-1, with 7 bases matching TRBD1. V trimming: 3 bases; J trimming: 0 bases; junction bases outside the gene matches: 4. The CDR3 covers 15 residues. Germline assignment: CDR1 MNHNS and CDR2 SASEGT. The CDR3 DNA reads as TGTGCCAGCAGTGAGACAGGGACGTTGAACACTGAAGCTTTCTTT. Protein sequence: CASSETGTLNTEAFF.

DNA of the CDR3: TGTGCCAGCAGTTCGGGGGGCAGGTCACCCCTCCACTTT. Its translation: CASSSGGRSPLHF. This chain links TRBV12-3 or TRBV12-4 with TRBJ1-6; a weak D match, TRBD1 (6 bases). V was cut by 4 bases and J by 10 bases, with 11 bases left in between. CDR3 size: 13 residues.

This clone was seen only a few times. The CDR3 bases are TGTGCCAGCAGTGAAGACTTGCGGGGGGCCAAAGATACGCAGTATTTT. It specifies CASSEDLRGAKDTQYF. This chain uses TRBV2 with TRBJ2-3; TRBD2 aligns across 8 bases. J gave up 5 bases and V 1 base, and 8 bases lay outside the gene matches. The CDR3 sequence is 16 residues long. The V gene's germline CDR1 is SNHLY and CDR2 FYNNEI.